The 2 T cell receptor beta chains below were found in one sample sequenced in a study of T cells after yellow fever vaccination. A single record per CDR3 protein comes from TCRdb applying MiXCR to the 5' RACE reads. Counted here are about 360,000 distinct CDR3 sequences, roughly 6.2% occurring once; the ten biggest clones make up 15%. This material consisted of PBMCs, taken 5 days after the yellow fever booster vaccination. Every receptor here comes from a man aged 25 to 40 who received the YFV17D yellow fever vaccine.

CDR3 sequence (DNA): TGCGCCAGCAAACTCACCGGGGAGCTGTTTTTT. Protein product: CASKLTGELFF. V gene TRBV10-2 combines with J gene TRBJ2-2; D gene ambiguous. The CDR3 contains 11 residues. The V gene lost 7 bases and the J gene lost 4 bases, with 4 bases spanning the gap. Germline CDR1 and CDR2: WSHSY and SAAADI.

In nucleotides, the CDR3 is TGCGCCAGCAGCCAAGATTGGCAGGCGACGCTGGGTCGGAACACTGAAGCTTTCTTT. Its protein is CASSQDWQATLGRNTEAFF. V usage is TRBV4-3 and J usage is TRBJ1-1; D uncertain. Trimming pared 0 bases from V and 1 base from J, leaving 21 bases between. The CDR3 consists of 19 residues. Germline loops: CDR1 LGHNA, CDR2 YSLEER.